A single sample gave rise to the 26 T cell receptor beta chains below, sequenced in a study of blood T cell repertoires in COVID-19. Here immunoSEQ multiplex PCR was the method, and the copy in TCRdb shows in-frame clones only, minus some. The profile shows some 58,000 clones, approximately 83% of them singletons. Sequencing used peripheral blood. The source of these receptors is a man aged 50 or older with COVID-19, enrolled during active disease.

This sequence joins TRBV19 and TRBJ1-1, with TRBD1 matching over 9 bases. Germline trimming cut 3 bases from V and 1 base from J; bases unmatched to any gene: 0. CDR1 and CDR2 from the germline V gene are LNHDA and SQIVND (reference sequence). The CDR3 runs 14 residues. The CDR3 loop is CASSMTGGNTEAFF. The CDR3 nucleotides read TGTGCCAGTAGTATGACAGGGGGGAACACTGAAGCTTTCTTT. Using reference TRBV19 and TRBJ1-1 for the parts outside the CDR3, the full variable domain is DGGITQSPKYLFRKEGQNVTLSCEQNLNHDAMYWYRQDPGQGLRLIYYSQIVNDFQKGDIAEGYSVSREKKESFPLTVTSAQKNPTAFYLCASSMTGGNTEAFFGQGTRLTVV.

As DNA, the CDR3 is TGCGCCAGCAGCCGAGCGCCGGGACAGGGTATTGTGATGGCAACTAATGAAAAACTGTTTTTT. This gives the protein CASSRAPGQGIVMATNEKLFF. The V and J genes are TRBV4-1 and TRBJ1-4, with TRBD1 identical over 9 bases. The CDR3 is made up of 21 amino acids. CDR1 and CDR2 from the germline V gene are MGHRA and YSYEKL. V gave up 4 bases and J gave up 0 bases; unmatched junction bases: 18.

The chain is built from TRBV6-5 and TRBJ1-2; D gene ambiguous. CDR1 is MNHEY, CDR2 SVGAGI, per germline. This CDR3 contains 14 residues. V was shortened by 5 bases and J by 0 bases, with 10 bases between the two germline ends. The CDR3 sequence: CASSRGPSNYGYTF. The CDR3 coding sequence is TGTGCCAGCAGTCGGGGTCCCTCTAACTATGGCTACACCTTC.

This chain links TRBV4-3 with TRBJ2-6; D not certain. The germline V and J ends were trimmed by 0 bases and 0 bases, with 9 bases remaining between them. The CDR3 contains 17 residues. Germline CDR1 reads LGHNA; CDR2 reads YSLEER. The CDR3 DNA reads TGCGCCAGCAGCCAAGATCGGCGGTACTCTGGGGCCAACGTCCTGACTTTC. Amino acid sequence: CASSQDRRYSGANVLTF.

The genes are TRBV28 and TRBJ1-5, with 8 bases fitting TRBD1. Germline CDR1 MDHEN, CDR2 SYDVKM. V trimming: 3 bases; J trimming: 7 bases; junction bases outside the gene matches: 8. The length of the CDR3 is 15 residues. CDR3 nucleotide sequence: TGTGCCAGCAGTTTCGGGACAGGCCGAATACAGCCCCAGCATTTT. Translated, it gives CASSFGTGRIQPQHF.

The chain recombines TRBV7-9 with TRBJ1-5; D may be TRBD1 (5 bases). CDR1 is SEHNR, CDR2 FQNEAQ, per germline (reference sequence). The CDR3 contains 14 residues. V lost 6 bases and J 1 base, leaving 10 bases between the germline ends. CDR3 nucleotides: TGTGCCAGCAGTCCTGGGGGGAGCAATCAGCCCCAGCATTTT. This sequence encodes CASSPGGSNQPQHF.

This clone was found a few times. The rearrangement joins TRBV27 to TRBJ1-2; D unclear. The CDR3 runs to 13 residues. Germline-derived CDR1 and CDR2 are MNHEY and SMNVEV (reference sequence). V was trimmed by 6 bases and J by 4 bases, leaving 12 bases between them. The CDR3 nucleotides read TGTGCCAGCAGGCGAACCGGTTCCTATGGCTACACCTTC. Protein: CASRRTGSYGYTF.

This chain links TRBV5-1 with TRBJ1-1, with D perhaps TRBD1 (6 bases). The germline V gene encodes CDR1 SGHRS and CDR2 YFSETQ. Trimming stripped 3 bases from V and 0 bases from J, with 9 bases between. This CDR3 comprises 14 residues. CDR3 in amino acids: CASSSRTVNTEAFF. DNA of the CDR3: TGCGCCAGCAGCTCCCGGACAGTGAACACTGAAGCTTTCTTT.

The rearrangement joins TRBV9 to TRBJ2-1, with 8 bases aligning to TRBD2. The germline V gene has CDR1 SGDLS and CDR2 YYNGEE. The CDR3 covers 17 residues. V lost 1 base to trimming and J lost 2 bases; unmatched junction nucleotides: 8. The CDR3, as DNA: TGTGCCAGCAGCGTAAGCGGGGGCGGGAGGCCCTACAATGAGCAGTTCTTC. Translated, it gives CASSVSGGGRPYNEQFF.

This clone has more than one count but fewer than ten. This chain links TRBV7-9 with TRBJ2-1, with D unresolved. The CDR3 covers 14 residues. CDR1 and CDR2 from the germline V gene are SEHNR and FQNEAQ (reference sequence). V dropped 2 bases and J dropped 0 bases, with 5 bases sitting between them. The CDR3 DNA sequence: TGTGCCAGCAGCTTATGGAGCTCCTACAATGAGCAGTTCTTC. The encoded protein is CASSLWSSYNEQFF.

The chain uses TRBV1 and TRBJ2-4; TRBD1 was called by the table and not checked on the DNA. TRBV1 is a recognized pseudogene. This CDR3 contains 13 residues. The CDR3: CTSPRQVKNIQYF. For the CDR3, the DNA is TGCACCAGCCCCAGACAGGTCAAAAACATTCAGTACTTC.

The chain employs TRBV7-2 and TRBJ2-7; 8 bases are a match to TRBD2. This CDR3 region has 13 residues. Germline V gene lookup returns CDR1 SGHTA and CDR2 FQGNSA. With V trimmed by 6 bases and J by 5 bases, 6 bases remained unmatched. The CDR3 is CASRPPGGHEQYF. DNA of the CDR3: TGTGCCAGCAGACCGCCGGGGGGGCACGAGCAGTACTTC.

In its sample, this clone was seen once. The rearrangement uses TRBV30 and TRBJ2-7; TRBD2 matches 11 bases. The CDR3 has 15 residues. The germline V gene has CDR1 GTSNPN and CDR2 SVGIG (reference sequence). Unmatched junction bases numbered 5, after V lost 0 bases and J lost 4 bases. The CDR3 DNA reads TGTGCCTGGAGTGTCGGGACTAGCGGTCGGTACGAGCAGTACTTC. Encoded protein: CAWSVGTSGRYEQYF. Together with reference TRBV30 and TRBJ2-7, the CDR3 gives the full variable domain: SQTIHQWPATLVQPVGSPLSLECTVEGTSNPNLYWYRQAAGRGLQLLFYSVGIGQISSEVPQNLSASRPQDRQFILSSKKLLLSDSGFYLCAWSVGTSGRYEQYFGPGTRLTVT.

This clone came up once. The J gene is TRBJ1-5, the V gene TRBV28, with D hard to call. Germline V CDR1 and CDR2: MDHEN, SYDVKM. Trimming took off 7 bases at V and 4 bases at J, with 8 bases between the two ends. The CDR3 runs 12 residues. The CDR3 bases are TGTGCCAGCACACGGAGAAATCAGCCCCAGCATTTT. Amino acid sequence: CASTRRNQPQHF. Together with reference TRBV28 and TRBJ1-5, the CDR3 gives the full variable domain: DVKVTQSSRYLVKRTGEKVFLECVQDMDHENMFWYRQDPGLGLRLIYFSYDVKMKEKGDIPEGYSVSREKKERFSLILESASTNQTSMYLCASTRRNQPQHFGDGTRLSIL.

This rearrangement joins TRBV5-8 to TRBJ2-7; 10 positions match TRBD2. The V segment lost 0 bases and the J segment 3 bases; nucleotides outside the gene matches: 6. The CDR3 loop spans 16 amino acids. Germline CDR1 is SGHTS and CDR2 is YDEGEE. In DNA form, the CDR3 reads TGTGCCAGCAGCTTGGGGTTCTGGACTAGCGGCTACGAGCAGTACTTC. This encodes CASSLGFWTSGYEQYF.

The V call is TRBV28, the J call TRBJ2-5; tentatively, D is TRBD1 (6 bases). CDR1 and CDR2 from the germline V gene are MDHEN and SYDVKM. The CDR3 extends over 12 amino acids. The V gene lost 6 bases and the J gene lost 6 bases, with 11 bases spanning the gap. The CDR3 region is CASRRDIQTQYF. The DNA of the CDR3 is TGTGCCAGCAGACGGGACATCCAGACCCAGTACTTC. Drawing the rest from reference TRBV28 and TRBJ2-5, the complete variable domain is DVKVTQSSRYLVKRTGEKVFLECVQDMDHENMFWYRQDPGLGLRLIYFSYDVKMKEKGDIPEGYSVSREKKERFSLILESASTNQTSMYLCASRRDIQTQYFGPGTRLLVL.

The sample holds one count of this clone. This chain connects TRBV3-1 (or the pseudogene TRBV3-2) to TRBJ2-2; D is ambiguous. The CDR3 runs to 13 residues. Germline V lookup: CDR1 LGHDT, CDR2 YNNKEL (reference sequence). V was trimmed by 7 bases and J by 5 bases, leaving 11 bases between them. DNA of the CDR3: TGTGCCAGCACCCCCCCGTTGACCGGGGAGCTGTTTTTT. Its translation is CASTPPLTGELFF.

The chain employs TRBV18 and TRBJ1-3; TRBD1 might be the D (6 bases). Between the trimmed V and J ends, which lost 3 bases and 0 bases, there was a span of 18 bases. The CDR3 has 18 residues. CDR1 and CDR2 from the germline V gene are KGHSH and LQKENI. CDR3 sequence: CASSPLNRAGGSGNTIYF. CDR3 coding DNA: TGTGCCAGCTCACCTTTAAACAGGGCTGGCGGCTCTGGAAACACCATATATTTT.

The chain joins TRBV19 to TRBJ1-4; TRBD1 is a possible D gene (6 bases). Trimming left V 4 bases short and J 8 bases short, with 14 bases between. Germline V lookup: CDR1 LNHDA, CDR2 SQIVND (reference sequence). The CDR3 is made up of 14 amino acids. CDR3 bases: TGTGCCAGTAGTAAAGGGGGTGTTAGCGAAAAACTGTTTTTT. Translating it yields CASSKGGVSEKLFF.

The chain recombines TRBV30 with TRBJ1-2, with 7 bases aligning to TRBD1. CDR1 and CDR2 from the germline V gene are GTSNPN and SVGIG (reference sequence). The ends lost 3 bases at V and 3 bases at J; junction bases unmatched: 16. CDR3 length: 17 residues. The CDR3 sequence is CAWSRYAVGDRDYGYTF. The DNA for the CDR3 is TGTGCCTGGAGCCGATATGCTGTGGGTGACAGGGACTATGGCTACACCTTC.

The rearrangement joins TRBV5-6 to TRBJ2-7; a weak D match, TRBD1 (5 bases). Trimming removed 4 bases from V and 7 bases from J, with 21 bases in between. The CDR3 runs to 15 residues. CDR1 and CDR2 (germline): SGHDT, YYEEEE. The CDR3: CASSLRRASLREQYF. Written as DNA, the CDR3 is TGTGCCAGCAGCCTCCGCAGGGCAAGCTTACGAGAGCAGTACTTC.

The chain has TRBV2 and TRBJ2-7, with 8 nucleotides matching TRBD1. CDR1 and CDR2 from the germline V gene are SNHLY and FYNNEI. V gave up 7 bases and J gave up 6 bases; unmatched junction bases: 14. This CDR3 region has 15 residues. This CDR3 is CASKQDRERWGEQYF. The CDR3, as DNA: TGTGCCAGCAAACAGGACAGGGAAAGATGGGGCGAGCAGTACTTC.

The gene calls are TRBV19 and TRBJ1-2; 8 bases map to TRBD1. Germline V CDR1 and CDR2: LNHDA, SQIVND (reference sequence). The CDR3 contains 15 residues. V lost 3 bases and J lost 4; bases outside the gene matches: 7. CDR3 in DNA: TGTGCCAGTAGTATTGGAGGACAGGGCCTCTATGGCTACACCTTC. It is translated as CASSIGGQGLYGYTF.

The CDR3 sequence is CASSPLSGGSSYNEQFF. Here the CDR3 DNA reads TGTGCCAGCAGCCCCTTGAGCGGGGGAAGCTCCTACAATGAGCAGTTCTTC. The V gene is TRBV11-3, the J gene TRBJ2-1, with 8 bases identical to TRBD2. V gave up 5 bases and J gave up 0 bases; unmatched junction bases: 9. CDR1 is SGHNT and CDR2 is YENEEA in the germline V gene. The CDR3 has 17 residues.

V and J are TRBV6-6 and TRBJ2-3, with 7 bases identical to TRBD2. The ends lost 2 bases at V and 5 bases at J; junction bases unmatched: 7. This CDR3 has 15 residues. CDR1 is MNHNY and CDR2 is SVGAGI in the germline V gene (reference sequence). The CDR3 nucleotides are TGTGCCAGCAGTTACGGGCAGGGAGGGGAAGATACGCAGTATTTT. Its protein is CASSYGQGGEDTQYF.

As DNA, the CDR3 is TGTGCCAGCACCACTAGCGGGATACCTAATGAGCAGTTCTTC. Translated, it gives CASTTSGIPNEQFF. The V and J genes are TRBV11-2 and TRBJ2-1; 10 bases map to TRBD2. The CDR3 is made up of 14 amino acids. The germline V gene has CDR1 SGHAT and CDR2 FQNNGV. The trim removed 7 bases at V and 7 bases at J, leaving 7 bases unmatched.